This T cell receptor (beta chain) was sequenced during a study of blood T cell repertoires in COVID-19 (dated by TCRdb to the early 2020s). Context from the whole study: The collaborator samples originated in the United States, Italy and Spain and spanned the acute and convalescent phases of COVID-19. Where HLA class I and class II types were available, the types were taken from metadata supplied by the sample provider, not from assay-based typing. The samples were drawn from two sources: the first 160 participants of the ongoing ImmuneRACE study, and about 1,300 subjects contributed by 6 global collaborators. The material from the prospective study consisted of cDNA or gDNA derived from T cells, B-cell-depleted T cells, or PBMCs. The repertoires were released in a freely available public database intended as a resource for research on the immune response to SARS-CoV-2. Deeply sampled blood TCRbeta repertoires from subjects exposed to, actively infected with, or recovered from COVID-19 were included in the dataset. The sample metadata nearly always contained a de-identified subject ID, COVID-19 status, age in years and sex.

In the prospective study, participants were roughly 18 to 90 years old, resided in about two dozen geographic areas of the United States, and were enrolled through a virtual design. To assign participants to cohorts, the prospective study relied on clinical history that participants themselves reported in a screening survey and a study questionnaire. For ImmuneRACE Cohort 3, a participant was defined as recovered based on two consecutive negative NP/OP PCR tests, clearance by a healthcare professional, or resolution of symptoms. Mobile phlebotomists in the prospective study collected whole blood, serum and a nasopharyngeal or oropharyngeal swab from every participant. Prospective study participants could optionally give additional blood draws and questionnaires over an approximately two-month period. Blood samples from the prospective study were shipped frozen or at room temperature prior to DNA extraction.

Trimming takes 3 bases from V and 7 bases from J, and the germline ends sit 14 bases apart. Sequences SGHRS (CDR1) and YFSETQ (CDR2) are obtained from the germline V gene. Including the terminal cysteine and phenylalanine, the CDR3 comprises 13 residues. CDR3 DNA is the only sequence kept; it has 39 bases, read in frame from the first base. Results and caveats for the whole study, not just this receptor: The quantity of clinical and demographic metadata differed by source and by participant and was supplied without curation.

To note about this clone: Its cognate antigen has yet to be identified. One base away there is no much larger clone; base qualities are not given.

TCRbeta CDR3 regions were amplified from genomic DNA by means of the immunoSEQ Assay, a bias-controlled multiplex PCR. The source study handled its data this way. Nucleated cell counts per sample were estimated from amplification of reference gene primers within the assay. Sequence reads were collapsed and filtered to measure the absolute abundance of every unique TCRbeta CDR3 rearrangement. For each sample, productive Simpson clonality was calculated by taking the square root of Simpson's diversity index across productive rearrangements. Entries here come from immuneACCESS through TCRdb and include only in-frame sequences with V and J called. Some clones fail to appear in such tables; in the studies checked, an unresolved V gene covers under half of the shortfall, and the cause of the remainder is unknown. V, J and clone size reflect that table, while D and trimming were determined from the DNA. The sample table lists fewer than 400,000 clones, approximately 88% of them with a count of one. The biggest ten clones account for about 5.2% of the sample.

The sequence is built from TRBV5-1 and TRBJ2-7, with TRBD2 as a weak D call on 6 bases. The sequence was obtained from a man aged 55 to 70 who had recovered from COVID-19. Sequencing was performed on PBMCs or T cells enriched from blood (not recorded which). The CDR3 protein sequence reads: CASSSGSSEEQYF. The base sequence is TGCGCCAGCAGCTCGGGCTCTAGCGAAGAGCAGTACTTC.